This entry features one T cell receptor beta chain sequence. The sample comes from a study of blood T cell repertoires in COVID-19. Study-level information: Sample material is recorded as cDNA or gDNA derived from T cells, B-cell-depleted T cells, or PBMCs.

The CDR3 is 14 amino acids. Germline V gene data show CDR1 as SGDLS and CDR2 as YYNGEE. Germline trimming cut 3 bases from V and 9 bases from J; bases unmatched to any gene: 11. Authors' methods: By means of reference gene primer amplification, nucleated cell counts were estimated. Some clones are missing from TCRdb's copy, which holds only in-frame ones; the method was immunoSEQ multiplex PCR. That table is the source of V, J and clone size, and D and trimming were worked out from the DNA. Here the sample spans about 230,000 clones, about four fifths being singletons. This chain uses TRBV9 with TRBJ2-7; 8 bases map to TRBD1. Sequenced material: peripheral blood. The TCR originated in a man of 80 years or more with acute or convalescent COVID-19. CDR3: CASSAGTGFPRQYF. In DNA, the CDR3 is TGTGCCAGCAGCGCCGGGACAGGATTCCCCAGGCAGTACTTC.